The sequence of this T cell receptor (beta chain) was determined in a study of early T cells in non-severe SARS-CoV-2 infection. TCRdb analysed the 5' RACE reads with MiXCR anew, one entry per CDR3 protein. The sample carries about 70,000 distinct CDR3 sequences, 10% recorded once. The CDR3 is 13 residues long. The V end lost 1 base, the J end lost 11 bases, and 17 bases lay between the germline ends. Germline assignment: CDR1 DFQATT and CDR2 SNEGSKA (reference sequence). A few counts support this clonotype. Sequencing was performed on whole blood, taken at baseline. The chain couples TRBV20-1 to TRBJ2-5; D gene uncertain. The sequence came from an adult who was a healthcare worker with PCR-confirmed SARS-CoV-2 infection or an uninfected control (not recorded which). CDR3 sequence: CSARVGVRATQYF. CDR3 coding DNA: TGCAGTGCTAGAGTCGGAGTAAGGGCTACACAGTACTTC.